This T cell receptor beta chain was captured in a study of T cells in Graves' hyperthyroidism and ophthalmopathy. Study-wide findings and caveats: Model-based prediction identified ophthalmopathy a median 6.5 months prior to its onset. Through a model of 13 V-J features, ophthalmopathy was separated from stable hyperthyroidism.

RNA transcripts gave rise to amplified TCR beta CDR3 regions. The TCR CDR3 was amplified in a first-round RT-PCR using the HTBI primer set. TCRdb reprocessed the multiplex PCR reads with MiXCR, giving one entry per CDR3 protein. The profile shows hundreds of thousands of distinct CDR3 sequences, roughly 25% of them singletons. This clonotype came up many times. Its target is unknown. Fresh peripheral blood, roughly 10 ml, was the source of the PBMCs. The sequence was collected from a woman aged 30 to 39 with Graves' ophthalmopathy. Sequenced: blood.

Here the CDR3 reads CASSFVPTGFTGELFF. The CDR3 DNA reads as TGTGCCAGCAGCTTTGTACCGACAGGGTTCACCGGGGAGCTGTTTTTT. The chain uses TRBV11-2 and TRBJ2-2; 7 bases align to TRBD1. Germline loops: CDR1 SGHAT, CDR2 FQNNGV. CDR3 size: 16 residues. Trimming at V came to 3 bases and at J to 4 bases, leaving 8 bases not matched to a gene.